The clone carrying this T cell receptor beta chain was seen only a few times. The data originate from a study of T-cell reconstitution after alpha-beta-depleted transplantation in children. The authors prepared the TCRbeta library with unique molecular identifiers. TCRdb processed the PCR reads anew with MiXCR; each CDR3 protein has one entry. The data contain around 500,000 distinct CDR3 sequences, around 13% of them seen just once; the ten biggest clones take up roughly 5.4%. The sequence was obtained from a human donor who donated a stem cell graft to a child with combined immunodeficiency. The sample here was PBMCs from the stem cell graft donor, taken from the stem cell graft.

In nucleotides, the CDR3 is TGTGCCATCAGACCCAGGGGCTCCCTACACGAGCAGTACTTC. The encoded protein is CAIRPRGSLHEQYF. J is TRBJ2-7 and V is TRBV10-3, with D maybe TRBD1 (6 bases). Germline V gene lookup returns CDR1 ENHRY and CDR2 SYGVKD. V dropped 6 bases and J dropped 5 bases, with 17 bases sitting between them. The CDR3 runs to 14 residues.